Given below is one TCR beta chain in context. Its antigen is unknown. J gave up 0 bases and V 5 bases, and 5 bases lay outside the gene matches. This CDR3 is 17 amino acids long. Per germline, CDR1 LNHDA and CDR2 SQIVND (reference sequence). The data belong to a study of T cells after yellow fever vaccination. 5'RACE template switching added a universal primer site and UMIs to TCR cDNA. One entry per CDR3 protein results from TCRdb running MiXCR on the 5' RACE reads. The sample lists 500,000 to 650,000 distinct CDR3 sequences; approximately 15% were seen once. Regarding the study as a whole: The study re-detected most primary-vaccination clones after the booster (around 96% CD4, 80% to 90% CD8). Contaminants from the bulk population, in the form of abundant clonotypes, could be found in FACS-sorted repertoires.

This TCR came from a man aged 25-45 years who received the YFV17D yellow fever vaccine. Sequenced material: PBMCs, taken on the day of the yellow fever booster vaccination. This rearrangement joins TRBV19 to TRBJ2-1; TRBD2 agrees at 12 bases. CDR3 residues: CASSLTSGRNSYNEQFF. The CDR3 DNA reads TGTGCCAGTAGTCTTACTAGCGGGAGGAACTCCTACAATGAGCAGTTCTTC.